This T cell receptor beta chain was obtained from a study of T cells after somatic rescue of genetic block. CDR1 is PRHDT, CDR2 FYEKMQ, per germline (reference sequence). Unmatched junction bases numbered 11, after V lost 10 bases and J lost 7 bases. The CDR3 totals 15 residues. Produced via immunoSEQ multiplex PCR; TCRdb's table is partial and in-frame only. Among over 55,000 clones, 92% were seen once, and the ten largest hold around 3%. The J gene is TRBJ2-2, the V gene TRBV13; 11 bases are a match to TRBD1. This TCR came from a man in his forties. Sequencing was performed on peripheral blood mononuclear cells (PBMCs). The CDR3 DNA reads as TGTGCCACCGGACTGGGACAGGGGGTAGTCGGGGAGCTGTTTTTT. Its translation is CATGLGQGVVGELFF.